This T cell receptor beta chain stems from a study of blood T cell repertoires in COVID-19. Overall study context: The United States, Italy and Spain supplied acute and convalescent COVID-19 samples.

V lost 0 bases and J lost 3; bases outside the gene matches: 4. CDR1 and CDR2 from the germline V gene are MNHNY and SVGAGI (reference sequence). The CDR3 sequence is 15 residues long. Per the study methods: By means of reference gene primer amplification, nucleated cell counts were estimated. The data were produced by immunoSEQ multiplex PCR, yet TCRdb's version contains in-frame clones alone and is incomplete. V and J calls and clone size come straight from that table; D and trimming were deduced from the DNA. The data hold approximately 36,000 clones, with 75% to 85% observed a single time. The sample taken for sequencing was peripheral blood. The clonotype comes from a human donor in a cohort sampled during active or convalescent COVID-19. The donor label of this sample is uncertain. The chain links TRBV6-6 to TRBJ2-7, with 8 bases aligning to TRBD2. This CDR3 is CASSYSSGSHYEQYF. CDR3 DNA sequence: TGTGCCAGCAGTTACTCCAGCGGGAGTCACTACGAGCAGTACTTC.